Following are 7 T cell receptor beta chains from one sample sequenced in a study of blood T cells in healthy people across ages. The second PCR ran roughly 6 to 11 cycles with a sample-barcoded 5' primer and J-beta primers. TCRdb reprocessed the 5' RACE reads via MiXCR and lists one record per CDR3 protein. The sample lists over 700,000 distinct CDR3 sequences, about 55% occurring once. Sequencing input: blood. Source of these receptors: a man older than 75 in good health.

The genes are TRBV7-9 and TRBJ2-4, with 7 bases matching TRBD2. The junction had 7 bases not matched to a gene; V was cut back by 5 bases and J by 0 bases. The CDR3 extends over 16 amino acids. Germline CDR1 is SEHNR and CDR2 is FQNEAQ (reference sequence). CDR3: CASSRLAELAKNIQYF. In nucleotides, the CDR3 is TGTGCCAGCAGCCGTCTAGCGGAACTAGCCAAAAACATTCAGTACTTC.

The chain joins TRBV30 to TRBJ2-6, with 7 bases lining up with TRBD2. The CDR3 is 14 residues long. CDR1 and CDR2 (germline): GTSNPN, SVGIG (reference sequence). The V gene end was trimmed by 8 bases and the J gene end by 2 bases; junction bases not matched to a gene: 6. This CDR3 reads CAPYRGAGANVLTF. CDR3 coding DNA: TGTGCCCCCTATCGGGGGGCTGGGGCCAACGTCCTGACTTTC.

In this sample, this clonotype turned up a few times. The genes are TRBV29-1 and TRBJ2-7, with a weak D call TRBD1 (5 bases). The V end lost 1 base, the J end lost 0 bases, and 13 bases lay between the germline ends. Germline V lookup: CDR1 SQVTM, CDR2 ANQGSEA. The CDR3 is made up of 15 amino acids. The CDR3 protein is CSVEVTAPSSYEQYF. The CDR3 DNA follows: TGCAGCGTTGAAGTGACAGCGCCGAGCTCCTACGAGCAGTACTTC.

V and J are TRBV2 and TRBJ2-1; TRBD2 matches at 7 bases. Germline loops: CDR1 SNHLY, CDR2 FYNNEI. V was clipped by 3 bases and J by 4 bases; unmatched bases: 6. The CDR3 is 15 amino acids. CDR3 coding DNA: TGTGCCAGCAGTGAGGCTGTACTAGCGTACAATGAGCAGTTCTTC. It is translated as CASSEAVLAYNEQFF.

The sample holds a few counts of this clonotype. The chain employs TRBV12-3 or TRBV12-4 and TRBJ2-7; TRBD2 matches at 10 bases. There are 16 residues in the CDR3. Germline trimming cut 4 bases from V and 0 bases from J; bases unmatched to any gene: 6. The CDR3 DNA reads as TGTGCCAGCAGTTCCTCCGGGACTAGCGACTCCTACGAGCAGTACTTC. Protein sequence: CASSSSGTSDSYEQYF.

The chain carries TRBV18 and TRBJ2-4, with 9 bases aligning to TRBD1. The J call is uncertain, as TRBJ2-7 better fits the DNA end. The CDR3 loop spans 15 amino acids. Germline-derived CDR1 and CDR2 are KGHSH and LQKENI. The CDR3 loop reads CASSPLGQGGNEQYF. Written as DNA, the CDR3 is TGTGCCAGCTCACCCCTGGGACAGGGAGGGAACGAGCAGTACTTC.

J is TRBJ2-3 and V is TRBV11-2; 9 bases line up with TRBD2. From germline, CDR1 is SGHAT and CDR2 FQNNGV. The CDR3 has 17 residues. The ends lost 0 bases at V and 4 bases at J; junction bases unmatched: 8. CDR3 amino acids: CASSLEGSSGRADTQYF. CDR3 in DNA: TGTGCCAGCAGCTTAGAGGGAAGTAGCGGGAGAGCAGATACGCAGTATTTT. The full variable domain, its missing parts supplied by reference TRBV11-2 and TRBJ2-3, is EAGVAQSPRYKIIEKRQSVAFWCNPISGHATLYWYQQILGQGPKLLIQFQNNGVVDDSQLPKDRFSAERLKGVDSTLKIQPAKLEDSAVYLCASSLEGSSGRADTQYFGPGTRLTVL.